The rows below give T cell receptor beta chains drawn from one sample of a study of blood T cell repertoires in COVID-19. Produced via immunoSEQ multiplex PCR; TCRdb's table is partial and in-frame only. The sample has about 270,000 clones; under 95% are singletons. Sequencing was carried out using PBMCs or T cells enriched from blood (not recorded which). These receptors were taken from a man in his forties who had been exposed to COVID-19. Both conserved end residues are part of each CDR3. D genes are given only for firm matches. The size entry is marked missing in some rows and otherwise reads once, few, many or a size class.

CDR3 length | J gene | D gene | V gene | clone size | CDR3 protein | CDR3 DNA
15 | TRBJ1-2 | TRBD1 | TRBV28 | . | CASTSGGAGDYGYTF | TGTGCCAGCACCTCAGGGGGCGCGGGAGACTATGGCTACACCTTC
15 | TRBJ1-6 | . | TRBV4-1 | . | CASSQGPLVNSPLHF | TGCGCCAGCAGCCAGGGCCCTTTGGTTAATTCACCCCTCCACTTT
16 | TRBJ1-5 | . | TRBV15 | . | CATSSPGQSFNQPQHF | TGTGCCACCAGCAGTCCGGGACAAAGCTTCAATCAGCCCCAGCATTTT
15 | TRBJ1-2 | . | TRBV5-1 | . | CASSLEGEGYYGYTF | TGCGCCAGCAGCTTGGAAGGGGAGGGGTACTATGGCTACACCTTC
16 | TRBJ2-1 | TRBD2 | TRBV24-1 | few | CATSDQTSGSHNEQFF | TGTGCCACCAGTGACCAGACTAGCGGGAGCCACAATGAGCAGTTCTTC
15 | TRBJ1-2 | . | TRBV28 | . | CASSLYSETNYGYTF | TGTGCCAGCAGTTTATATTCGGAGACTAACTATGGCTACACCTTC
18 | TRBJ2-3 | TRBD2 | TRBV3-1/TRBV3-2 | . | CASSQGWKASGNSDTQYF | TGTGCCAGCAGCCAAGGATGGAAGGCTAGCGGGAACTCAGATACGCAGTATTTT
14 | TRBJ1-1 | TRBD1 | TRBV2 | few | CASRKGQGGTEAFF | TGTGCCAGCAGAAAAGGACAGGGGGGCACTGAAGCTTTCTTT
17 | TRBJ1-6 | . | TRBV19 | . | CATRRTVPSSYNSPLHF | TGTGCCACCCGCCGGACAGTCCCCAGCTCCTATAATTCACCCCTCCACTTT
16 | TRBJ2-5 | . | TRBV7-2 | . | CASSHFAAGTGETQYF | TGTGCCAGCAGCCACTTCGCCGCGGGGACTGGAGAGACCCAGTACTTC
16 | TRBJ1-1 | TRBD1 | TRBV28 | . | CASSITTGGVGTEAFF | TGTGCCAGCAGTATAACGACAGGGGGCGTCGGCACTGAAGCTTTCTTT
12 | TRBJ1-1 | . | TRBV2 | . | CASSVTDTEAFF | TGTGCCAGCAGTGTTACAGACACTGAAGCTTTCTTT
16 | TRBJ2-5 | . | TRBV11-2 | . | CASSLGATRDEETQYF | TGTGCCAGCAGCTTAGGGGCAACTAGAGATGAAGAGACCCAGTACTTC
14 | TRBJ2-3 | TRBD1 | TRBV30 | . | CAWGQGKGTDTQYF | TGTGCCTGGGGACAGGGTAAGGGGACAGATACGCAGTATTTT
18 | TRBJ2-6 | . | TRBV5-1 | . | CASSFDGRRGSGANVLTF | TGCGCCAGCAGCTTTGATGGCAGGAGGGGCTCTGGGGCCAACGTCCTGACTTTC
15 | TRBJ2-3 | . | TRBV9 | . | CASSLGQISTDTQYF | TGTGCCAGCAGCTTAGGACAGATTAGCACAGATACGCAGTATTTT
17 | TRBJ2-1 | TRBD2 | TRBV7-3 | . | CASSPHLLAGTTFEQFF | TGTGCCAGCAGCCCCCATTTGCTAGCGGGAACTACATTTGAGCAGTTCTTC
14 | TRBJ1-2 | TRBD1 | TRBV6-5 | . | CASSRLGQLYGYTF | TGTGCCAGCAGTAGGCTGGGACAGCTCTATGGCTACACCTTC
15 | TRBJ2-1 | . | TRBV7-9 | . | CASSSLGGPGGEQFF | TGTGCCAGCAGCTCCCTAGGCGGGCCCGGGGGTGAGCAGTTCTTC
15 | TRBJ1-5 | . | TRBV12-2 | . | CASRLASRVYQPQHF | TGTGCAAGTCGCTTAGCGTCACGGGTATATCAGCCCCAGCATTTT